This is a list of T cell receptor beta chains from one sample in a study of PD-1 blockade in mismatch repair-deficient tumors. The table came from immunoSEQ multiplex PCR; TCRdb's copy has only in-frame clones and leaves some out. Of 120,000 or so clones listed, approximately 90% were seen once; the top ten hold approximately 12%. The input for sequencing was peripheral blood, taken 44 weeks after starting pembrolizumab. Source of these receptors: an adult with mismatch repair-deficient cancer. CDR3s include the opening cysteine and the closing phenylalanine or tryptophan. The D gene is left open where the match is weak. Only part of the rows carry a size: once, few, many, or a class if the clone is expanded.

TRBV27	-	TRBJ2-1	TRBD2	CASSFQAGRNEQFF	TGTGCCAGCAGTTTTCAAGCGGGACGCAATGAGCAGTTCTTC
TRBV19	once	TRBJ1-2	-	CASSITGRQNYGYTF	TGTGCCAGTAGTATAACGGGACGGCAAAACTATGGCTACACCTTC
TRBV5-1	-	TRBJ2-5	-	CASSLGSRPGGETQYF	TGCGCCAGCAGCTTGGGCTCCAGGCCCGGCGGGGAGACCCAGTACTTC
TRBV28	-	TRBJ2-7	TRBD1	CASRDREYEQYF	TGTGCCAGCAGAGACAGGGAATACGAGCAGTACTTC
TRBV14	-	TRBJ2-5	-	CASSQDPKTQYF	TGTGCCAGCAGCCAAGATCCAAAGACCCAGTACTTC
TRBV28	-	TRBJ1-1	TRBD1	CASSSRTGVTEAFF	TGTGCCAGCAGTTCTCGGACAGGGGTAACTGAAGCTTTCTTT
TRBV27	-	TRBJ1-5	-	CASSLFGDSNQPQHF	TGTGCCAGCAGTTTATTCGGGGATAGCAATCAGCCCCAGCATTTT
TRBV20-1	-	TRBJ2-5	-	CSVRRKETQYF	TGCAGTGTGCGCCGAAAAGAGACCCAGTACTTC
TRBV4-2	-	TRBJ2-7	TRBD2	CASSLTAQGGLAGVGYEQYF	TGTGCCAGCAGCCTAACCGCCCAGGGAGGACTAGCGGGAGTGGGGTACGAGCAGTACTTC
TRBV2	-	TRBJ2-2	-	CASIRTGPTGELFF	TGTGCCAGCATCAGGACCGGTCCCACCGGGGAGCTGTTTTTT
TRBV28	-	TRBJ2-5	TRBD1	CASSPQGAGETQYF	TGTGCCAGCAGTCCTCAGGGGGCAGGGGAGACCCAGTACTTC
TRBV6-5	-	TRBJ2-7	TRBD1	CASTNGTGSHEQYF	TGTGCCAGCACCAACGGGACAGGGAGTCACGAGCAGTACTTC
TRBV29-1	few	TRBJ2-7	-	CSVGFQMYEQYF	TGCAGCGTTGGTTTCCAAATGTACGAGCAGTACTTC
TRBV6-5	-	TRBJ2-3	-	CASRGVDTQYF	TGTGCCAGCAGAGGGGTAGATACGCAGTATTTT
TRBV20-1	-	TRBJ1-1	-	CSADARAGAFF	TGCAGTGCCGATGCACGAGCTGGCGCTTTCTTT
TRBV21-1	-	TRBJ2-3	-	CASSKESGQTLTCTDTQYF	TGTGCCAGCAGCAAAGAGTCGGGTCAGACTCTAACCTGCACAGATACGCAGTATTTT
TRBV30	-	TRBJ2-7	-	CAWSVQYESEQYF	TGTGCCTGGAGTGTACAATACGAGAGCGAGCAGTACTTC
TRBV10-3	-	TRBJ2-1	-	CAINPGPANEQFF	TGTGCCATCAATCCAGGGCCGGCCAATGAGCAGTTCTTC
TRBV5-4	-	TRBJ1-1	-	CASSLGVNTEAFF	TGTGCCAGCAGCTTGGGCGTGAACACTGAAGCTTTCTTT
TRBV9	-	TRBJ1-4	-	CARVTATTNEKLFF	TGTGCCAGAGTTACAGCCACAACTAATGAAAAACTGTTTTTT
TRBV27	-	TRBJ2-5	-	CASSSLGARGQETQYF	TGTGCCAGCAGTTCCCTTGGAGCCCGGGGTCAAGAGACCCAGTACTTC
TRBV7-2	-	TRBJ1-1	-	CASSLSVRGPEAFF	TGTGCCAGCAGCTTGAGCGTTAGGGGCCCTGAAGCTTTCTTT
TRBV19	-	TRBJ1-1	-	CASSWGNTEAFF	TGTGCCAGTAGTTGGGGGAACACTGAAGCTTTCTTT
TRBV11-2	-	TRBJ2-2	-	CASSSGMANTGELFF	TGTGCCAGCAGCTCAGGAATGGCGAACACCGGGGAGCTGTTTTTT
TRBV4-2	-	TRBJ1-3	-	CASSQDEAGGSSGNTIYF	TGTGCCAGCAGCCAAGATGAAGCTGGGGGAAGCTCTGGAAACACCATATATTTT
TRBV5-1	-	TRBJ2-7	-	CASSLRGYEQYF	TGCGCCAGCAGCTTGAGAGGGTACGAGCAGTACTTC
TRBV5-4	-	TRBJ2-5	-	CASSLDYQETQYF	TGTGCCAGCAGCTTGGACTACCAAGAGACCCAGTACTTC
TRBV10-1	-	TRBJ1-4	-	CASSAWGYNEKLFF	TGCGCCAGCAGTGCATGGGGGTATAATGAAAAACTGTTTTTT
TRBV6-5	-	TRBJ1-2	TRBD1	CASSNYRGLNYGYTF	TGTGCCAGCAGTAATTACAGGGGATTGAACTATGGCTACACCTTC
TRBV5-8	-	TRBJ1-3	-	CASSGGPEQYF	TGTGCCAGCAGCGGGGGGCCAGAACAATATTTT
TRBV4-2	-	TRBJ1-1	TRBD1	CASSQLQGDTEAFF	TGTGCCAGCAGCCAATTACAGGGGGACACTGAAGCTTTCTTT
TRBV7-8	-	TRBJ2-5	TRBD2	CASSLRAGLAGVVETQYF	TGTGCCAGCAGCTTACGGGCGGGACTAGCGGGAGTAGTAGAGACCCAGTACTTC
TRBV11-3	-	TRBJ2-1	-	CASSIWGQGDYNEQFF	TGTGCCAGCAGCATTTGGGGGCAGGGTGACTACAATGAGCAGTTCTTC
TRBV19	-	TRBJ1-2	TRBD1	CASSEDRGRGGYTF	TGTGCCAGTAGTGAGGACAGGGGGCGCGGCGGCTACACCTTC
TRBV13	-	TRBJ2-1	-	CASSLESTPSNEQFF	TGTGCCAGCAGCTTAGAGTCGACTCCTAGCAATGAGCAGTTCTTC
TRBV7-8	once	TRBJ2-7	TRBD1	CASSFSTGGYEQYF	TGTGCCAGCAGCTTTAGCACAGGGGGGTACGAGCAGTACTTC
TRBV6-6	-	TRBJ2-7	-	CASSYRRKDTYEQYF	TGTGCCAGCAGTTACCGGCGGAAAGATACCTACGAGCAGTACTTC
TRBV5-1	-	TRBJ2-3	-	CASSLYASSTDTQYF	TGCGCCAGCAGCTTGTATGCTAGCAGCACAGATACGCAGTATTTT
TRBV7-9	-	TRBJ1-5	-	CASSLGTVNQPQHF	TGTGCCAGCAGCTTAGGTACAGTCAATCAGCCCCAGCATTTT
TRBV5-1	-	TRBJ2-5	TRBD2	CASMVVAGGLQETQYF	TGCGCCAGCATGGTGGTTGCGGGAGGTCTCCAAGAGACCCAGTACTTC
TRBV7-9	-	TRBJ1-2	-	CASSPLGGQGYGYTF	TGTGCCAGCAGCCCGTTGGGTGGGCAGGGGTATGGCTACACCTTC
TRBV21-1	-	TRBJ1-1	-	CASSKGQGLPEAFF	TGTGCCAGCAGCAAAGGTCAAGGTCTCCCTGAAGCTTTCTTT
TRBV7-9	once	TRBJ2-2	-	CASRGRGRELFF	TGTGCCAGCAGGGGCAGGGGTAGGGAGCTGTTTTTT
TRBV11-2	-	TRBJ2-1	-	CATLLNGLHNEQFF	TGTGCCACCCTTTTAAATGGGCTCCACAATGAGCAGTTCTTC
TRBV5-1	-	TRBJ1-1	-	CASRPPAAFNTEAFF	TGCGCCAGCCGACCTCCGGCGGCTTTCAACACTGAAGCTTTCTTT
TRBV29-1	once	TRBJ2-7	-	CSARTERYEQYF	TGCAGCGCACGGACAGAGCGCTACGAGCAGTACTTC
TRBV4-1	-	TRBJ2-7	-	CASSQDRRVTYEQYF	TGCGCCAGCAGCCAAGATCGGAGGGTAACCTACGAGCAGTACTTC
TRBV6-1	few	TRBJ2-2	TRBD2	CASTLAGDTGELFF	TGTGCCAGCACCTTAGCGGGAGACACCGGGGAGCTGTTTTTT